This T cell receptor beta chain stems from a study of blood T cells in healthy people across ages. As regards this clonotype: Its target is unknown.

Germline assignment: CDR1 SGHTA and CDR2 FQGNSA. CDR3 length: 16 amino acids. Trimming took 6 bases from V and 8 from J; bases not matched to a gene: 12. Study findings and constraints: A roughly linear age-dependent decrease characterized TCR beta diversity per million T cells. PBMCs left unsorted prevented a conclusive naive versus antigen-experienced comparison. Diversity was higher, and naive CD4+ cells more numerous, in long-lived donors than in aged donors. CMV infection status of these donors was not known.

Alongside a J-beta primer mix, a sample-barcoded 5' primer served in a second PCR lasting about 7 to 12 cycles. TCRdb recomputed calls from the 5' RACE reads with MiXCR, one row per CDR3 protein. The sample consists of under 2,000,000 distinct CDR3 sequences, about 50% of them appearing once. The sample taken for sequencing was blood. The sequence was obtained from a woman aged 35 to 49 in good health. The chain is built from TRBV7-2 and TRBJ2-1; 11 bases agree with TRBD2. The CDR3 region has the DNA TGTGCCAGCAGAGGTAGCGGGGGGGCTCTTCGGGATGAGCAGTTCTTC. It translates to CASRGSGGALRDEQFF. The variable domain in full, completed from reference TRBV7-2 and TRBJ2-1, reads GAGVSQSPSNKVTEKGKDVELRCDPISGHTALYWYRQSLGQGLEFLIYFQGNSAPDKSGLPSDRFSAERTGGSVSTLTIQRTQQEDSAVYLCASRGSGGALRDEQFFGPGTRLTVL.